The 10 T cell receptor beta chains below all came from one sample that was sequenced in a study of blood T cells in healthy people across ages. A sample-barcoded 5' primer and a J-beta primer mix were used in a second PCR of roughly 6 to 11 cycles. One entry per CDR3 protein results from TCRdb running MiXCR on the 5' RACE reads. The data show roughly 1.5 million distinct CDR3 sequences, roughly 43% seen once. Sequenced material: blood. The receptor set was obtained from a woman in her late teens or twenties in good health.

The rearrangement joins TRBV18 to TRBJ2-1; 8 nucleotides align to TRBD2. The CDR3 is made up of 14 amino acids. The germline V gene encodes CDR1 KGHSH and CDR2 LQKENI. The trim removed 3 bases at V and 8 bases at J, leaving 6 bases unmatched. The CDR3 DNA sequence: TGTGCCAGCTCACCGGCGGGGGGAAGGTATGAGCAGTTCTTC. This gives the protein CASSPAGGRYEQFF. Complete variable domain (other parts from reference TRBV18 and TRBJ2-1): NAGVMQNPRHLVRRRGQEARLRCSPMKGHSHVYWYRQLPEEGLKFMVYLQKENIIDESGMPKERFSAEFPKEGPSILRIQQVVRGDSAAYFCASSPAGGRYEQFFGPGTRLTVL.

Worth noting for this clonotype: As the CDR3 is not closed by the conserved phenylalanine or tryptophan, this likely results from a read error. The chain's CDR3 is CVSSYRYSNSYEQYY. The DNA for the CDR3 is TGTGTCAGCAGTTACAGGTATAGCAACTCCTACGAGCAGTACTAC. The gene calls are TRBV6-5 and TRBJ2-7; possibly TRBD1 for D (5 bases). There are 15 residues in the CDR3. Per the germline V gene, CDR1 is MNHEY and CDR2 is SVGAGI.

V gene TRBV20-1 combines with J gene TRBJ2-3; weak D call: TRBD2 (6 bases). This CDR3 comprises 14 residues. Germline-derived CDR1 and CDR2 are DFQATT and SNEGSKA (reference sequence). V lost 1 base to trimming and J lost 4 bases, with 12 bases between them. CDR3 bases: TGCAGTGCTAGAGGCGGGGTTGAGGCAGATACGCAGTATTTT. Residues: CSARGGVEADTQYF.

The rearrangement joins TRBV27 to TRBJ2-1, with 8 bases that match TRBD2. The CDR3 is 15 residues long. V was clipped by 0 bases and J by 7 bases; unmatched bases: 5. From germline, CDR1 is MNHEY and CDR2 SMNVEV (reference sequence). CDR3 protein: CASSLSYLAGNEQFF. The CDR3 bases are TGTGCCAGCAGTTTATCGTACCTAGCGGGTAATGAGCAGTTCTTC.

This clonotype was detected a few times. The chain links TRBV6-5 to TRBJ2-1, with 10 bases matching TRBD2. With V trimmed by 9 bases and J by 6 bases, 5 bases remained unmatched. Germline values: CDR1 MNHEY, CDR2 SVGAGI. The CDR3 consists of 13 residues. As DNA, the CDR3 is TGTGCCAGTCAACTAGCGGGGCTCAATGAGCAGTTCTTC. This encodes CASQLAGLNEQFF.

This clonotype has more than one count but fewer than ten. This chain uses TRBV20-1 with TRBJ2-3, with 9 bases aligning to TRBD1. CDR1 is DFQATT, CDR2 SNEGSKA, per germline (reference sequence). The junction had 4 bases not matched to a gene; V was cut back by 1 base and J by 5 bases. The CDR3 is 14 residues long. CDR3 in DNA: TGCAGTGCTAGAGGTGGACAGGGGAGAGATACGCAGTATTTT. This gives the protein CSARGGQGRDTQYF.

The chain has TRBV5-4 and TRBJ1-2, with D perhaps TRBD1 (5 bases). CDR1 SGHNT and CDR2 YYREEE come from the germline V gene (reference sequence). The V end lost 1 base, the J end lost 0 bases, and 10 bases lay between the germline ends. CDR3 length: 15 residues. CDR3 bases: TGTGCCAGCAGCTTGACTGTGGGGCCTAACTATGGCTACACCTTC. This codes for CASSLTVGPNYGYTF.

CDR3 in amino acids: CASSLSESREQYF. CDR3 nucleotide sequence: TGCGCCAGCAGCTTAAGCGAATCGAGAGAGCAGTACTTC. The chain recombines TRBV5-1 with TRBJ2-5; D uncertain. Germline V gene data show CDR1 as SGHRS and CDR2 as YFSETQ. Trimming pared 2 bases from V and 11 bases from J, leaving 16 bases between. This CDR3 region has 13 residues.

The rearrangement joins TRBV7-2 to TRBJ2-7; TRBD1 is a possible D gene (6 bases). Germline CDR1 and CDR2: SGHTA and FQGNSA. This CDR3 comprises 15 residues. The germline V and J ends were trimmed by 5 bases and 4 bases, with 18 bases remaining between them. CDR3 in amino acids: CASSLTTGVSYEQYF. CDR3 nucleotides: TGTGCCAGCAGCCTCACGACAGGAGTTTCGTACGAGCAGTACTTC.

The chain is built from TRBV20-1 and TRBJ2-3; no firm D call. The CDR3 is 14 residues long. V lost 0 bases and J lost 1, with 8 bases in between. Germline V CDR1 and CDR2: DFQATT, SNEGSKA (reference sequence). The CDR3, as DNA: TGCAGTGCTAGAGATGTCAGCCGCACAGATACGCAGTATTTT. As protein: CSARDVSRTDTQYF.